This T cell receptor beta chain was recorded in a study of T-cell reconstitution after alpha-beta-depleted transplantation in children. Trimming took 3 bases from V and 6 from J; bases not matched to a gene: 8. The CDR3 has 15 residues. CDR1 and CDR2 (germline): SEHNR, FQNEAQ (reference sequence). Unique molecular identifiers were built into the TCRbeta library. MiXCR, run by TCRdb on the PCR reads, gives a single entry per CDR3 protein. The table lists some 280,000 distinct CDR3 sequences, 9.9% of them singletons. The chain recombines TRBV7-9 with TRBJ2-1; 7 nucleotides match TRBD2. Sample: PBMCs from the stem cell graft donor, taken from the stem cell graft. The TCR sequence derives from a human donor who donated a stem cell graft to a child with SCID. The chain's CDR3 is CASSFQLASGNEQFF. The CDR3, as DNA: TGTGCCAGCAGCTTCCAACTAGCGTCAGGCAATGAGCAGTTCTTC.